This T cell receptor beta chain was identified in a study of molecular identifiers for immune sequencing clone quantification. Study-level results: Effector cells had over 99% of their molecules in clones above 20 RNA copies, while naive cells had under 1%.

With listed TCR primers and previously described methods, bulk TCR libraries were prepared. TCRdb re-derived calls from the PCR reads in MiXCR, one entry per CDR3 protein. The sample carries about 320,000 distinct CDR3 sequences, roughly a fifth recorded once. This clonotype showed up many times. What it recognizes is unknown. The germline gives CDR1 SGHRS, CDR2 YFSETQ. This CDR3 has 13 residues. Trimming removed 2 bases from V and 6 bases from J; junction bases left unmatched: 3. The genes are TRBV5-1 and TRBJ2-3; 7 bases are a match to TRBD2. The source is a human donor in good health. Some libraries in this study had Jurkat cell RNA spiked in. The specimen was naive CD8+ T cells from blood, with Jurkat cell RNA spiked in. Noted subset: FACS-sorted CD8+CD4-CCR7+CD45RA+ naive T cells. For the CDR3, the DNA is TGCGCCAGCAGCTTTTATAGCGGGGATACGCAGTATTTT. Translated: CASSFYSGDTQYF.